A selection of T cell receptor beta chains follows, all from one sample in a study of blood T cell repertoires in COVID-19. Sequenced by immunoSEQ multiplex PCR; TCRdb stores in-frame clones only, minus some. This table has 50,000 or so clones, 90% appearing once. The sample comprised peripheral blood. The receptors were gathered from a man in his sixties with active COVID-19. Each CDR3 is given with its conserved first and last residue. Each record gives: V gene, D gene, clone size, J gene, CDR3 protein, CDR3 DNA. The D gene is left open where the match is weak. Only some rows state a clone size, as once, few, many or a class for expanded clones.

TRBV2	-	few	TRBJ1-5	CASTADSNQPQHF	TGTGCCAGCACAGCGGATAGCAATCAGCCCCAGCATTTT
TRBV23-1	-	-	TRBJ2-2	CASSQSGRADRTNTGELFF	TGCGCCAGCAGTCAATCAGGAAGGGCCGACAGGACTAACACCGGGGAGCTGTTTTTT
TRBV5-5	-	-	TRBJ2-5	CASRVQVNQETQYF	TGTGCCAGCAGGGTCCAGGTAAATCAAGAGACCCAGTACTTC
TRBV28	-	-	TRBJ2-3	CASSFGRAGTDTQYF	TGTGCCAGCAGTTTCGGCAGGGCGGGGACAGATACGCAGTATTTT
TRBV14	-	-	TRBJ2-1	CASSQLAGRPNEQFF	TGTGCCAGCAGCCAGCTCGCGGGAAGGCCCAATGAGCAGTTCTTC
TRBV25-1	TRBD1	-	TRBJ1-2	CASSDLGQGGGYTF	TGTGCCAGCAGTGATCTGGGACAGGGCGGGGGCTACACCTTC
TRBV5-1	TRBD2	-	TRBJ2-5	CASSLTAGGLKETQYF	TGCGCCAGCAGCTTGACTGCGGGGGGGCTTAAAGAGACCCAGTACTTC
TRBV24-1	-	-	TRBJ2-1	CATSDSIRGGLVNEQFF	TGTGCCACCAGTGATTCTATCAGGGGCGGGTTGGTGAATGAGCAGTTCTTC
TRBV2	-	-	TRBJ2-7	CASTGQFIGGYEQYF	TGTGCCAGCACGGGACAATTTATTGGGGGCTACGAGCAGTACTTC
TRBV27	TRBD1	-	TRBJ2-2	CASSRDREGTGELFF	TGTGCCAGCAGTAGAGACAGGGAAGGCACCGGGGAGCTGTTTTTT
TRBV5-1	-	-	TRBJ2-3	CASSLPSGEITDTQYF	TGCGCCAGCAGCTTGCCGTCCGGGGAGATCACAGATACGCAGTATTTT
TRBV3-1/TRBV3-2	-	-	TRBJ1-1	CASSEVVLDTEAFF	TGTGCCAGCAGCGAGGTGGTTTTGGACACTGAAGCTTTCTTT
TRBV3-1/TRBV3-2	TRBD1	once	TRBJ1-2	CASSPTAGQGTGYTF	TGTGCCAGCAGCCCTACCGCGGGACAGGGGACCGGCTACACCTTC
TRBV5-4	-	-	TRBJ2-3	CATLDSGSTDTQYF	TGTGCCACATTAGACTCCGGGAGCACAGATACGCAGTATTTT
TRBV7-9	-	-	TRBJ1-6	CASSLFPRGSPLHF	TGTGCCAGCAGCTTATTCCCGCGGGGCTCACCCCTCCACTTT
TRBV3-1/TRBV3-2	TRBD2	-	TRBJ2-3	CASSQGTSGVSTDTQYF	TGTGCCAGCAGCCAAGGGACTAGCGGAGTTTCCACAGATACGCAGTATTTT
TRBV7-2	TRBD2	-	TRBJ2-3	CASSLAALAKDTQYF	TGTGCCAGCAGCTTAGCAGCACTAGCGAAAGATACGCAGTATTTT
TRBV6-5	TRBD1	-	TRBJ2-7	CTSRMATGLYEQYF	TGTACCAGCAGGATGGCGACAGGGTTGTACGAGCAGTACTTC
TRBV7-8	TRBD2	-	TRBJ2-7	CASSFGLAGEQYF	TGTGCCAGCAGCTTTGGACTAGCAGGCGAGCAGTACTTC
TRBV10-3	TRBD2	-	TRBJ2-5	CAIGGTSEETQYF	TGTGCCATCGGAGGGACTAGCGAAGAGACCCAGTACTTC